The clone carrying this T cell receptor beta chain came up once. PCR amplification relied on 60 Vbeta primers (plus 13 Jbeta primers). Only in-frame clones appear in the TCRdb table, and some are missing; sequencing was by immunoSEQ multiplex PCR. Among roughly 180,000 clones listed, 70% to 85% were seen once. The data originate from a study of cytomegalovirus exposure and HLA in healthy donors. Per the germline V gene, CDR1 is SGHTA and CDR2 is FQGNSA. The CDR3 is 12 residues long. The V gene lost 1 base and the J gene lost 4 bases, with 3 bases spanning the gap. The chain links TRBV7-2 to TRBJ2-3; D gene uncertain. This clonotype was sampled from a woman aged 55-70 years in good health and CMV-seropositive. Sequenced input: PBMCs. The CDR3 is CASSLVADTQYF. DNA for the CDR3: TGTGCCAGCAGCTTAGTCGCAGATACGCAGTATTTT.